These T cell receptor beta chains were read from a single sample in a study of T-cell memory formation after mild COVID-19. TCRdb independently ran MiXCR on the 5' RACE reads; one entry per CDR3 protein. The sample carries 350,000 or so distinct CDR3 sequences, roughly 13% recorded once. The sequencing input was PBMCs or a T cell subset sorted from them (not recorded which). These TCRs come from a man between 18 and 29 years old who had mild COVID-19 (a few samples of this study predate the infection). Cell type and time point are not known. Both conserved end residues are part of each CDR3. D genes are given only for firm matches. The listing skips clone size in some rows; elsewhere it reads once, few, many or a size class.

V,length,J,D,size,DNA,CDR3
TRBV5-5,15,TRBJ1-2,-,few,TGTGCCAGCAGCCCGAAGGGGGGTTTAGGCTATGGCTACACCTTC,CASSPKGGLGYGYTF
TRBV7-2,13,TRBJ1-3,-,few,TGTGCCAGCGCCGGGCGTTCTGGAAACACCATATATTTT,CASAGRSGNTIYF
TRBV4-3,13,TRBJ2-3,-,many,TGCGCCAGCAGCCAAGAGGGTTGGGATACGCAGTATTTT,CASSQEGWDTQYF
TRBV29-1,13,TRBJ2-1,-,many,TGCAGCGTTGCTGGGGCCAGGGCCAATGAGCAGTTCTTC,CSVAGARANEQFF
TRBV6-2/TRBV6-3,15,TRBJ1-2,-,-,TGTGCCAGCAGTACCTGGGACACGTTGGTGTATGGCTACACCTTC,CASSTWDTLVYGYTF
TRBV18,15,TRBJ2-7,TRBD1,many,TGTGCCAGCTCAGTCTCGGGACAGGTCTCCTACGAGCAGTACTTC,CASSVSGQVSYEQYF
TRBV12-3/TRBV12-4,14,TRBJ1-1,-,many,TGTGCCAGCCATCCAGGGGTTTTGGCGACTGAAGCTTTCTTT,CASHPGVLATEAFF
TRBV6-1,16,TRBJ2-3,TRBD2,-,TGTGCCAGCAGTGAAGTCCTAGCGGGTAACACAGATACGCAGTATTTT,CASSEVLAGNTDTQYF
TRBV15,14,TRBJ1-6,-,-,TGTGCCACCAGCAGAGAAACGGATAATTCACCCCTCCACTTT,CATSRETDNSPLHF
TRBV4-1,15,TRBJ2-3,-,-,TGCGCCAGCAGCCTGGACTTAGGTTTCACAGATACGCAGTATTTT,CASSLDLGFTDTQYF
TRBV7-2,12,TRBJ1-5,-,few,TGTGCCAGCAGCTCCCTGTATCAGCCCCAGCATTTT,CASSSLYQPQHF
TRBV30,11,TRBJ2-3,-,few,TGTGCCTGGCATGGGGCAGATACGCAGTATTTT,CAWHGADTQYF
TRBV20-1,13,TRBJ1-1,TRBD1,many,TGCAGTGCCCGGGGGACAGGGGACACTGAAGCTTTCTTT,CSARGTGDTEAFF
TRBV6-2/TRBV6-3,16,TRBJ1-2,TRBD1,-,TGTGCCAGCAGTTACCATCCGGGACAGGAAAACTATGGCTACACCTTC,CASSYHPGQENYGYTF
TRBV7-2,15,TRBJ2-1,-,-,TGTGCCAGCAGCTTAACCGGGACATTCTACAATGAGCAGTTCTTC,CASSLTGTFYNEQFF
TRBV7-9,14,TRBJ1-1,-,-,TGTGCCAGCAGCTTGCAGGACGCGAACACTGAAGCTTTCTTT,CASSLQDANTEAFF
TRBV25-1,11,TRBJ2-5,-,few,TGTGCCATGGGGTCGGATGGGACCCAGTACTTC,CAMGSDGTQYF
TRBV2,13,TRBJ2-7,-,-,TGTGCCAGCAGGGCCGGGACATTTGGCGAGCAGTACTTC,CASRAGTFGEQYF
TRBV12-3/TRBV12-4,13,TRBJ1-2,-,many,TGTGCCAGCAGTTTAGGCACGGTCTATGGCTACACCTTC,CASSLGTVYGYTF
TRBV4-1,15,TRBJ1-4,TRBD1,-,TGCGCCAGCAGCCACCCACAGGGGGCGCGGGAAAAACTGTTTTTT,CASSHPQGAREKLFF
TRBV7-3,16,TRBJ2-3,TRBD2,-,TGTGCCAGCAGCCCCGGGGTAGCGGGGGCCGCAGATACGCAGTATTTT,CASSPGVAGAADTQYF
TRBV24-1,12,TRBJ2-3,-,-,TGTGCCACCAGTGATTTTACGGATACGCAGTATTTT,CATSDFTDTQYF
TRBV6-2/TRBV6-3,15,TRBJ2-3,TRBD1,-,TGTGCCAGCAGCCCTAAGGGACAGACCACAGATACGCAGTATTTT,CASSPKGQTTDTQYF
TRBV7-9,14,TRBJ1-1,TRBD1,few,TGTGCCAGCAGCTCGGGACAGGGGTGGACTGAAGCTTTCTTT,CASSSGQGWTEAFF
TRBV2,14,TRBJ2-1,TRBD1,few,TGTGCCAGCAGTGGGCAGGGGGCGATCGATGAGCAGTTCTTC,CASSGQGAIDEQFF
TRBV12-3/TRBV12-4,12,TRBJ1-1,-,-,TGTGCCAGCAGTTTGGGGAGGGCTGAAGCTTTCTTT,CASSLGRAEAFF
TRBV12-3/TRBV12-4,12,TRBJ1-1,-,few,TGTGCCAGCAGTGAGCGACATTCTGAAGCTTTCTTT,CASSERHSEAFF
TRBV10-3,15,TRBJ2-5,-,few,TGTGCCATCAGTGAGTCCCAGGGGTTTCAAGAGACCCAGTACTTC,CAISESQGFQETQYF
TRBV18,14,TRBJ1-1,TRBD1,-,TGTGCCAGCTCAGGGACAGTCCGTGACACTGAAGCTTTCTTT,CASSGTVRDTEAFF
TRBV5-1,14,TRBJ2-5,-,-,TGCGCCAGCAGCTTGGAGGGGTTTGGAGAGACCCAGTACTTC,CASSLEGFGETQYF
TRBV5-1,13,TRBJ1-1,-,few,TGCGCCAGCAGCTTGGAGGTGACCGGTGGGGCTTTCTTT,CASSLEVTGGAFF
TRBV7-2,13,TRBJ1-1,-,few,TGTGCCAGCTCGCACAGGGAGGGGAGTTTGGCTTTCTTT,CASSHREGSLAFF
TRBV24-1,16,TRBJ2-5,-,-,TGTGCCACCAGTGATTTGAACAGGGACGGCCAAGAGACCCAGTACTTC,CATSDLNRDGQETQYF
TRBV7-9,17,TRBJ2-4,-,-,TGTGCCAGCAGCTTACTCCAGGGATTGGGTGCCAAAAACATTCAGTACTTC,CASSLLQGLGAKNIQYF
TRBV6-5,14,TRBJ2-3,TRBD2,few,TGTGCCAGCAGAAATAGCGGGGGCCTTCATACGCAGTATTTT,CASRNSGGLHTQYF
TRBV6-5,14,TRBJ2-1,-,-,TGTGCCAGCAGTTACTCGGGGTTAAACAATGAGCAGTTCTTC,CASSYSGLNNEQFF
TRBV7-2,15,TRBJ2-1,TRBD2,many,TGTGCCAGCAGCATTAGCGGGGGGATCCGTCCTGAGCAGTTCTTC,CASSISGGIRPEQFF
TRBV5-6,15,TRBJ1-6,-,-,TGTGCCAGCAGCTTGGGACGAGATTACAATTCACCCCTCCACTTT,CASSLGRDYNSPLHF
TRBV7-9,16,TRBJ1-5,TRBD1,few,TGTGCCAGCAGCTTAGGGACAGGGGCTCCCAATCAGCCCCAGCATTTT,CASSLGTGAPNQPQHF
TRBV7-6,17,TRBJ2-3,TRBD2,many,TGTGCCAGCAGCCCGGGACTAGCGGGGGTAAACACAGATACGCAGTATTTT,CASSPGLAGVNTDTQYF
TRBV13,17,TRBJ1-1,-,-,TGTGCCAGCAGCCCAAGGGACCGGGCCCCTTCGAGCACTGAAGCTTTCTTT,CASSPRDRAPSSTEAFF
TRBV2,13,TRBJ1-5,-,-,TGTGCCAGCAGTGACGAGAGGGATCAGCCCCAGCATTTT,CASSDERDQPQHF
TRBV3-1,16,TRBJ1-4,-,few,TGTGCCAGCAGCCAGTTCGAGGGGCCGATGAACGAAAAACTGTTTTTT,CASSQFEGPMNEKLFF
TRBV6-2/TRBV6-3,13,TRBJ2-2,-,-,TGTGCCAGCAGAGGAGAGTACACCGGGGAGCTGTTTTTT,CASRGEYTGELFF
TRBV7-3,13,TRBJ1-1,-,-,TGTGCCAGCAGTCGAGGTTGGGCCACTGAAGCTTTCTTT,CASSRGWATEAFF
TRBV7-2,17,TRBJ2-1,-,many,TGTGCCAGCAGCTCAGGATTCCCGGGGAGCTCCTACAATGAGCAGTTCTTC,CASSSGFPGSSYNEQFF
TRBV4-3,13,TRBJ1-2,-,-,TGCGCCAGCAGCCAAGGGACGACCTATGGCTACACCTTC,CASSQGTTYGYTF
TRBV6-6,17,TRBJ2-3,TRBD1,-,TGTGCCAGCAGTTTCGCCGACAGGGGTACTAGCACAGATACGCAGTATTTT,CASSFADRGTSTDTQYF
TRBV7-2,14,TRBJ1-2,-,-,TGTGCCAGCAGCTTAGCCACAGCACCCTATGGCTACACCTTC,CASSLATAPYGYTF
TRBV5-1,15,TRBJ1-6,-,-,TGCGCCAGCAGCTTGGGAACAGGCTATAATTCACCCCTCCACTTT,CASSLGTGYNSPLHF
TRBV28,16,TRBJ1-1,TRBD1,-,TGTGCCAGCAGTTTATTCCTCACAGGGGGAGGCACTGAAGCTTTCTTT,CASSLFLTGGGTEAFF
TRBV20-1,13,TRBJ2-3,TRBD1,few,TGCAGTGCTCAACAGGGGTGGGGAGATACGCAGTATTTT,CSAQQGWGDTQYF
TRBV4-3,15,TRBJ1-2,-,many,TGCGCCAGCAGCCAAGATCCAGGGCGGGAGGCTGGCTACACCTTC,CASSQDPGREAGYTF
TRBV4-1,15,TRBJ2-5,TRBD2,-,TGCGCCAGCAGCCAAGTTACTAGCGGGGCAGAGACCCAGTACTTC,CASSQVTSGAETQYF
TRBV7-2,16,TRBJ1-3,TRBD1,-,TGTGCCAGCAGCTTAAGGGACAGGGGCTCTGGAAACACCATATATTTT,CASSLRDRGSGNTIYF